Given below is one T cell receptor beta chain in context. Donors in Cohort 3 who had recovered were those with two negative PCRs, healthcare professional clearance, or resolution of their symptoms. The data belong to a study of blood T cell repertoires in COVID-19. About the study: Sources were T cells, B-cell-depleted T cells, or PBMCs; the material itself was cDNA or gDNA.

Trimming took off 3 bases at V and 7 bases at J, with 15 bases between the two ends. Germline-derived CDR1 and CDR2 are MDHEN and SYDVKM. The CDR3 sequence is 14 residues long. Authors' analysis steps: Estimates of nucleated cell counts were drawn from the amplification of reference gene primers. Assay: immunoSEQ multiplex PCR; the TCRdb copy retains only in-frame clones and omits some. V and J calls and clone size are those listed in that table; D and trimming were worked out from the DNA. The sample records under 200,000 clones, over 70% being singletons. The gene calls are TRBV28 and TRBJ1-1, with D uncertain. The sequence was collected from a man aged 50 or older who had recovered from COVID-19. Sequencing used PBMCs or T cells enriched from blood (not recorded which). The CDR3: CASSFLNPNGEAFF. The DNA for the CDR3 is TGTGCCAGCAGTTTTCTGAACCCAAACGGTGAAGCTTTCTTT.